This T cell receptor beta chain was sequenced in a study of control samples from healthy donors and cancer patients. The CDR3 runs 11 residues. Germline assignment: CDR1 SGHTA and CDR2 FQGNSA. Trimming took 2 bases from V and 13 from J, leaving 11 bases between them. The table came from immunoSEQ multiplex PCR; TCRdb's copy has only in-frame clones and leaves some out. The repertoire has some 410,000 clones, roughly 90% of them found once; the top ten carry around 6.8%. The chain combines TRBV7-2 with TRBJ1-2; D possibly corresponds to TRBD1 (5 bases). The sequence was collected from a middle-aged man with head and neck cancer. Sequencing was carried out using PBMCs. Written as DNA, the CDR3 is TGTGCCAGCAGCTTATCAGGGAGAGCCACCTTC. Its translation: CASSLSGRATF.